One and the same sample provided the 18 T cell receptor beta chains below, sequenced in a study of blood T cell repertoires in COVID-19 (dated by TCRdb to between 2020 and 2021). Library prep was done by the immunoSEQ multiplex PCR assay. This is the immuneACCESS table as TCRdb keeps it, with only in-frame sequences that have V and J called. A part of the clones is gone; compared with another copy, unresolved V genes explain less than half, and the rest is unexplained. The sample records about 74,000 clones, approximately 80% of which are singletons. Together, the top ten hold approximately 40% of the sample. The specimen sequenced was peripheral blood. These receptors came from an older man with acute or convalescent COVID-19.

The V call is TRBV27, the J call TRBJ2-1; TRBD2 is a possible D gene (5 bases). CDR3 size: 14 residues. Germline assignment: CDR1 MNHEY and CDR2 SMNVEV (reference sequence). V lost 6 bases, J lost 9 bases, and 18 bases lay in between. This chain's CDR3 is CASRFQEDAGEQFF. The CDR3, as DNA: TGTGCCAGCAGGTTTCAGGAGGATGCGGGTGAGCAGTTCTTC.

This clone was detected once. The chain combines TRBV10-3 with TRBJ1-2; 7 bases line up with TRBD1. The CDR3 is 16 amino acids. V shed 2 bases, J shed 8 bases, and the junction held 14 bases outside the gene matches. Germline CDR1 reads ENHRY; CDR2 reads SYGVKD. This CDR3 is CAISEPTQGGWGGYTF. The CDR3 DNA reads TGTGCCATCAGTGAGCCGACCCAAGGGGGCTGGGGCGGCTACACCTTC.

V is TRBV30 and J is TRBJ1-5, with D tentatively TRBD1 (6 bases). With 4 bases removed from V and 5 bases from J, the gap between germline ends came to 15 bases. This CDR3 has 14 amino acids. Germline CDR1 GTSNPN, CDR2 SVGIG (reference sequence). The CDR3 loop is CAWTEGQRYQPQHF. As DNA, the CDR3 is TGTGCCTGGACCGAAGGACAGCGTTATCAGCCCCAGCATTTT. Combining the CDR3 with reference TRBV30 and TRBJ1-5 gives the whole variable domain SQTIHQWPATLVQPVGSPLSLECTVEGTSNPNLYWYRQAAGRGLQLLFYSVGIGQISSEVPQNLSASRPQDRQFILSSKKLLLSDSGFYLCAWTEGQRYQPQHFGDGTRLSIL.

This rearrangement joins TRBV28 to TRBJ1-3; D remains unclear. The CDR3 runs 12 residues. Germline CDR1 and CDR2: MDHEN and SYDVKM. V lost 1 base and J lost 7, with 5 bases in between. CDR3: CASSLYGNTIYF. The DNA of the CDR3 is TGTGCCAGCAGTTTATACGGGAACACCATATATTTT. Full variable domain (rest looked up from reference TRBV28 and TRBJ1-3): DVKVTQSSRYLVKRTGEKVFLECVQDMDHENMFWYRQDPGLGLRLIYFSYDVKMKEKGDIPEGYSVSREKKERFSLILESASTNQTSMYLCASSLYGNTIYFGEGSWLTVV.

J is TRBJ2-5 and V is TRBV15; a weak D match, TRBD2 (5 bases). CDR3 size: 14 residues. In germline, CDR1 is LNHNV, CDR2 YYDKDF (reference sequence). The ends were cut back, 1 base at V and 5 bases at J, with 11 bases in the middle. CDR3: CATSRGGSGETQYF. The CDR3 DNA reads as TGTGCCACCAGCAGAGGAGGGTCTGGCGAGACCCAGTACTTC. The complete variable domain, with remaining parts taken from reference TRBV15 and TRBJ2-5, reads DAMVIQNPRYQVTQFGKPVTLSCSQTLNHNVMYWYQQKSSQAPKLLFHYYDKDFNNEADTPDNFQSRRPNTSFCFLDIRSPGLGDTAMYLCATSRGGSGETQYFGPGTRLLVL.

This clone was observed a handful of times. This rearrangement joins TRBV28 to TRBJ1-1; 7 nucleotides align to TRBD1. Germline CDR1 reads MDHEN; CDR2 reads SYDVKM. Losses at the gene ends were 10 bases for V and 5 bases for J; bases not matched to a gene: 10. The CDR3 length is 13 residues. The CDR3 loop is CATRQGLGTEAFF. CDR3 sequence (DNA): TGTGCCACACGACAGGGTTTGGGAACTGAAGCTTTCTTT.

This clone was observed a single time. The genes are TRBV2 and TRBJ1-6, with TRBD1 as a possible D gene (6 bases). Trimming pared 11 bases from V and 6 bases from J, leaving 14 bases between. This CDR3 comprises 13 residues. The germline CDR1 and CDR2 sequences are SNHLY and FYNNEI. For the CDR3, the DNA is TGTGCCGGAAAGGGGGATATTAATTCACCCCTCCACTTT. It is translated as CAGKGDINSPLHF.

This chain joins TRBV27 and TRBJ2-2; 8 bases line up with TRBD2. V dropped 7 bases and J dropped 1; count of bases not matched to a gene: 8. The CDR3 loop spans 16 amino acids. The germline V gene has CDR1 MNHEY and CDR2 SMNVEV (reference sequence). This CDR3 reads CASKLAGDLNTGELFF. The CDR3 nucleotides are TGTGCCAGCAAGCTAGCGGGTGATTTGAACACCGGGGAGCTGTTTTTT.

This rearrangement joins TRBV7-2 to TRBJ2-7; 12 nucleotides match TRBD2. Germline V gene data show CDR1 as SGHTA and CDR2 as FQGNSA. V dropped 1 base and J dropped 0; count of bases not matched to a gene: 1. The CDR3 runs to 16 residues. In DNA, the CDR3 is TGTGCCAGCAGCTTAGGGACTAGCGGGACCTCCTACGAGCAGTACTTC. It yields the protein CASSLGTSGTSYEQYF.

The V call is TRBV19, the J call TRBJ1-6; D remains unclear. The V end lost 4 bases, the J end lost 3 bases, and 7 bases lay between the germline ends. Germline V gives CDR1 LNHDA, CDR2 SQIVND (reference sequence). The CDR3 runs to 14 residues. This CDR3 is CASSRRDYNSPLHF. The CDR3 DNA is TGTGCCAGTAGTAGGCGGGACTATAATTCACCCCTCCACTTT.

V gene TRBV5-1 combines with J gene TRBJ2-7; TRBD1 might be the D (6 bases). Germline V lookup: CDR1 SGHRS, CDR2 YFSETQ. V lost 0 bases, J lost 6 bases, and 7 bases lay in between. The CDR3 length is 12 residues. CDR3 nucleotides: TGCGCCAGCAGCTTGGAGGGGGTCGAGCAGTACTTC. Translation: CASSLEGVEQYF. The whole variable domain, remainder taken from reference TRBV5-1 and TRBJ2-7, is KAGVTQTPRYLIKTRGQQVTLSCSPISGHRSVSWYQQTPGQGLQFLFEYFSETQRNKGNFPGRFSGRQFSNSRSEMNVSTLELGDSALYLCASSLEGVEQYFGPGTRLTVT.

The gene calls are TRBV5-1 and TRBJ1-2; D possibly corresponds to TRBD1 (6 bases). In germline, CDR1 is SGHRS, CDR2 YFSETQ. Trimming pared 5 bases from V and 7 bases from J, leaving 21 bases between. The CDR3 loop spans 15 amino acids. In DNA, the CDR3 is TGCGCCAGCAGACAGCACCAGGGGTTCGCGAGTGGCTACACCTTC. It translates to CASRQHQGFASGYTF.

This clone was seen only once. This chain links TRBV30 with TRBJ2-3, with TRBD2 matching over 7 bases. The CDR3 is made up of 13 amino acids. From germline, CDR1 is GTSNPN and CDR2 SVGIG (reference sequence). V was clipped by 4 bases and J by 3 bases; unmatched bases: 4. The CDR3 here is CAWNQRGTDTQYF. The CDR3 coding sequence is TGTGCCTGGAATCAGCGGGGAACAGATACGCAGTATTTT.

This rearrangement joins TRBV19 to TRBJ1-1, with a weak D call TRBD1 (5 bases). From germline, CDR1 is LNHDA and CDR2 SQIVND (reference sequence). CDR3 size: 17 residues. V was cut by 10 bases and J by 1 base, with 25 bases left in between. CDR3 sequence reads: CAMTIPGGGLGNTEAFF. As DNA, the CDR3 is TGTGCCATGACTATCCCGGGGGGGGGACTCGGGAACACTGAAGCTTTCTTT.

CDR3 coding DNA: TGTGCCAGCAGCTACCAGGGGTTCACAGATACGCAGTATTTT. It codes for CASSYQGFTDTQYF. The chain joins TRBV11-2 to TRBJ2-3; D possibly corresponds to TRBD1 (6 bases). Per germline, CDR1 SGHAT and CDR2 FQNNGV. This CDR3 is 14 amino acids long. Trimming pared 4 bases from V and 2 bases from J, leaving 10 bases between.

CDR3 protein: CASSLGQQETQYF. The CDR3 DNA reads TGTGCCAGCAGTTTGGGACAGCAAGAGACCCAGTACTTC. The chain combines TRBV12-3 or TRBV12-4 with TRBJ2-5, with TRBD1 matching over 7 bases. The CDR3 is 13 residues long. The V gene end was trimmed by 3 bases and the J gene end by 2 bases; junction bases not matched to a gene: 0.

This chain connects TRBV19 to TRBJ1-2; the match to TRBD1 covers 7 bases. The germline V gene has CDR1 LNHDA and CDR2 SQIVND (reference sequence). The CDR3 spans 13 residues. The junction had 8 bases not matched to a gene; V was cut back by 5 bases and J by 8 bases. In DNA form, the CDR3 reads TGTGCCAGTAGTCAACAGGGGTCGTCGGGCTACACCTTC. Its protein is CASSQQGSSGYTF.

This rearrangement joins TRBV4-2 to TRBJ2-3; the match to TRBD2 covers 9 bases. The CDR3 has 15 residues. Looked up from germline, CDR1 is LGHNA and CDR2 is YNFKEQ. Trimming took 8 bases from V and 0 from J; bases not matched to a gene: 6. This CDR3 reads CASGVSGGSTDTQYF. The CDR3 bases are TGTGCCAGCGGGGTTAGCGGGGGTAGCACAGATACGCAGTATTTT.